This T cell receptor (beta chain) was captured by sequencing in a study of cytomegalovirus exposure and HLA in healthy donors. Remarks on this clone: Antigen unknown.

Overall study results and limits: The CMV antigen specificity of a few CMV-associated chains was confirmed through in vitro analysis.

Sequenced by immunoSEQ multiplex PCR; TCRdb stores in-frame clones only, minus some. Of under 250,000 clones listed, roughly 87% are singletons. CDR1 and CDR2 (germline): MNHGY, SVAAGI. The CDR3 spans 13 residues. V was clipped by 4 bases and J by 6 bases, with 12 bases between them. This sequence originates from a man aged 18 to 35 in good health and CMV-seropositive. The rearrangement uses TRBV6-9 and TRBJ1-2, with D perhaps TRBD1 (5 bases). The specimen sequenced was PBMCs. The CDR3 loop reads CASSFPRTNGYTF. Written as DNA, the CDR3 is TGTGCCAGCAGTTTCCCCAGGACAAATGGCTACACCTTC.